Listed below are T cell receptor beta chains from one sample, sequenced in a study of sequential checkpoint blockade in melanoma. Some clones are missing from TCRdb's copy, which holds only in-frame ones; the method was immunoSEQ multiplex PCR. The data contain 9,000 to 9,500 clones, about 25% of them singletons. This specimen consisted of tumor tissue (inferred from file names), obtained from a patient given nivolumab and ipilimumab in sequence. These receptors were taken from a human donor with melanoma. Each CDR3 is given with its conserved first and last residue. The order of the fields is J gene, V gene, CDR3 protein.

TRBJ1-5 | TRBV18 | CASSQGIDQPQHF
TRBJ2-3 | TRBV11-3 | CASSLETRGDTQYF
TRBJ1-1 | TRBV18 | CASSPLAWRLGQTNTEAFF
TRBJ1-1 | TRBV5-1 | CASSVLQGNTEAFF
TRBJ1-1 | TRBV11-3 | CASRHGDRAGGAFF
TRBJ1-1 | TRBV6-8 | CASSYNPEAEAFF
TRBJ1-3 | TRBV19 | CASSHRGGNTIYF
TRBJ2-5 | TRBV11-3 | CASGMQGHDQETQYF
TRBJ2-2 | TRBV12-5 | CASGQGAGELFF
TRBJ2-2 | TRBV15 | CATSRGGAGNTGELFF
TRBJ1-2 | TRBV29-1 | CSVEFWTGTGNYGYTF
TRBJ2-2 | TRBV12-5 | CASGWGQGTTGELFF
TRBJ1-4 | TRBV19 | CASSPRGQFNEKLFF
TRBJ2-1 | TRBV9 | CASSARTEDNEQFF
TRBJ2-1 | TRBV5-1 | CASSFRAGDYNEQFF
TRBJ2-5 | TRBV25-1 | CASPLMCHSEETQYF
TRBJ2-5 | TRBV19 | CASSIGGEETQYF
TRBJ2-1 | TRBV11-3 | CASSSPVGPGNEQFF
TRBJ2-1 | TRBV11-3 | CASSLAMATLEQFF
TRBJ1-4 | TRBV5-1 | CASSGGSVVGEKLFF
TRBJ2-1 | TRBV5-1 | CASSLNTGEGGEQFF
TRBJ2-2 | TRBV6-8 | CAIARAGRGKDTGELFF
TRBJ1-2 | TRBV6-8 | CASSFQTESGYTF
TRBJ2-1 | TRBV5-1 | CASSPGRGFYNEQFF
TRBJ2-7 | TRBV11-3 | CASSREGSGAEQYF
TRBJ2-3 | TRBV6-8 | CASRILGSTDTQYF
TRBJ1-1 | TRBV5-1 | CASTLTDAATEAFF